This TCR beta chain is drawn from a study of technical replicates of blood from several donors. The method was immunoSEQ multiplex PCR; TCRdb's version includes in-frame clones alone and lacks a portion of them. Among 76,000 or so clones, roughly nine tenths were seen once, and the ten largest hold around 0.26%. The CDR3 runs 14 residues. The junction had 9 bases not matched to a gene; V was cut back by 6 bases and J by 4 bases. CDR1 and CDR2 from the germline V gene are LNHDA and SQIVND (reference sequence). This chain links TRBV19 with TRBJ2-7; 7 positions agree with TRBD1. The sample taken for sequencing was T cells isolated from PBMCs. This sequence originates from a human donor in good health. CDR3: CASSYDRVSYEQYF. The CDR3 DNA is TGTGCCAGTAGCTACGACAGGGTGTCTTACGAGCAGTACTTC.